The clone carrying this T cell receptor (beta chain) was seen many times. The antigen remains unidentified. Each CDR3 protein gets one entry after TCRdb re-called the reads with MiXCR. Among around 530,000 distinct CDR3 sequences listed, 15% to 20% were seen once. V was trimmed by 5 bases and J by 1 base, leaving 15 bases between them. CDR3 length: 15 amino acids. The record originates from a study of T cell repertoires in cytomegalovirus infection. Study findings and constraints: CMV carriers with the relevant HLA were identified by cumulative public TCR beta family frequency. Dominating the ex vivo response were HLA-C-restricted CMV-specific TCR beta clonotypes.

This receptor was taken from a human donor in good health (CMV status not recorded). Some clones in this sample may be carry-over from other donors' samples. This sequence joins TRBV12-3 or TRBV12-4 and TRBJ2-7; TRBD2 is a possible D gene (5 bases). The sequencing sample was made of CD8+ T cells from PBMCs. CDR3 in DNA: TGTGCCAGCAGTGTGTCTTCCTCGGGGTCCTACGAGCAGTACTTC. Translating gives CASSVSSSGSYEQYF.